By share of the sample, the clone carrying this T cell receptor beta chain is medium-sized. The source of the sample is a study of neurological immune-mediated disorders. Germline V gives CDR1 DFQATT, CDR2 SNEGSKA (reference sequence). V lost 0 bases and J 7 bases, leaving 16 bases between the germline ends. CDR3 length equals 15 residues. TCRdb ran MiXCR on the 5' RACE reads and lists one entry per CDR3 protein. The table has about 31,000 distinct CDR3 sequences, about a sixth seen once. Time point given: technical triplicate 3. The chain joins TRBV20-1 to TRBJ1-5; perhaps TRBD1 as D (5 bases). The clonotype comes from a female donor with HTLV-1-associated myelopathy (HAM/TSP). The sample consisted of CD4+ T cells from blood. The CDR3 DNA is TGCAGTGCTAGAGATAGGTCCAGGGTCGGGCAGCCCCAGCATTTT. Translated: CSARDRSRVGQPQHF.